These 30 T cell receptor beta chains share one sample of origin, sequenced in a study of blood T cell repertoires in COVID-19. Some clones are missing from TCRdb's copy, which holds only in-frame ones; the method was immunoSEQ multiplex PCR. The profile shows 70,000 to 100,000 clones, 89% of them singletons. Sample: peripheral blood. These receptors came from a middle-aged man with COVID-19, enrolled during active disease.

This chain joins TRBV9 and TRBJ2-3; TRBD2 matches 7 bases. The CDR3 is 16 residues long. Trimming removed 0 bases from V and 4 bases from J; junction bases left unmatched: 8. The germline V gene encodes CDR1 SGDLS and CDR2 YYNGEE. CDR3 in DNA: TGTGCCAGCAGCGTAGCTCTGGTGGCGGGGGCAGATACGCAGTATTTT. This sequence encodes CASSVALVAGADTQYF. Looking up the rest from reference TRBV9 and TRBJ2-3 gives the full variable domain: DSGVTQTPKHLITATGQRVTLRCSPRSGDLSVYWYQQSLDQGLQFLIQYYNGEERAKGNILERFSAQQFPDLHSELNLSSLELGDSALYFCASSVALVAGADTQYFGPGTRLTVL.

The gene calls are TRBV2 and TRBJ2-3, with D hard to call. V lost 5 bases and J lost 4, with 7 bases in between. CDR1 is SNHLY and CDR2 is FYNNEI in the germline V gene. The CDR3 totals 12 residues. DNA for the CDR3: TGTGCCAGCAGTCTAGGTCCAGATACGCAGTATTTT. It yields the protein CASSLGPDTQYF.

The sample holds one count of this clone. The J gene is TRBJ2-2, the V gene TRBV4-1; 12 bases align to TRBD2. Germline CDR1 reads MGHRA; CDR2 reads YSYEKL. This CDR3 is 18 amino acids long. V was clipped by 2 bases and J by 5 bases; unmatched bases: 9. CDR3 sequence (DNA): TGCGCCAGCAGCCAATATCCAGAAGGACTAGCGGGGACCGGGGAGCTGTTTTTT. Translating gives CASSQYPEGLAGTGELFF.

The chain employs TRBV18 and TRBJ1-2; D remains ambiguous. Germline V gene sequence: CDR1 KGHSH, CDR2 LQKENI. The CDR3 runs to 15 residues. V lost 2 bases and J lost 0, with 10 bases in between. For the CDR3, the DNA is TGTGCCAGCTCACCAGACTGGAACTCTAACTATGGCTACACCTTC. Protein: CASSPDWNSNYGYTF.

The chain links TRBV18 to TRBJ1-1, with 7 positions matching TRBD1. Looked up from germline, CDR1 is KGHSH and CDR2 is LQKENI. Trimming cost V 3 bases and J 4 bases; bases outside gene matches: 5. The length of the CDR3 is 14 residues. The DNA for the CDR3 is TGTGCCAGCTCACCCAACAGGGGAGGCACTGAAGCTTTCTTT. Residues: CASSPNRGGTEAFF.

V usage is TRBV5-1 and J usage is TRBJ2-6, with unresolved D. Germline CDR1 reads SGHRS; CDR2 reads YFSETQ. The CDR3 sequence is 19 residues long. V was trimmed by 1 base and J by 0 bases, leaving 17 bases between them. The CDR3 coding sequence is TGCGCCAGCAGCTTGAGTGGTCAGTACCTTGGCTCTGGGGCCAACGTCCTGACTTTC. This codes for CASSLSGQYLGSGANVLTF.

The chain carries TRBV3-1 (or the pseudogene TRBV3-2) and TRBJ1-1; D gene ambiguous. CDR1 is LGHDT and CDR2 is YNNKEL in the germline V gene (reference sequence). CDR3 length: 15 amino acids. The ends were cut back, 1 base at V and 3 bases at J, with 12 bases in the middle. DNA of the CDR3: TGTGCCAGCAGCCAAGTGCTACTATATCACACTGAAGCTTTCTTT. Protein sequence: CASSQVLLYHTEAFF.

The chain is built from TRBV7-2 and TRBJ1-3; D is possibly TRBD1 (5 bases). Trimming removed 5 bases at V and 8 bases at J, with 16 bases between. This CDR3 comprises 14 residues. The germline CDR1 and CDR2 sequences are SGHTA and FQGNSA. The CDR3 nucleotides are TGTGCCAGCAGCCTAGGGGTACTCAGGGACACCATATATTTT. Protein sequence: CASSLGVLRDTIYF.

The V gene is TRBV6-2 or TRBV6-3, the J gene TRBJ1-1; 11 nucleotides align to TRBD1. The V and J ends lost 5 bases and 7 bases, in that order; junction bases with no gene match: 6. This CDR3 comprises 14 residues. CDR1 and CDR2 (germline): MNHEY, SVGEGT. The CDR3, as DNA: TGTGCCAGCAGTGTCGGGACAGGGGGTAATGAAGCTTTCTTT. Translating it yields CASSVGTGGNEAFF.

The chain has TRBV3-1 (or the pseudogene TRBV3-2) and TRBJ1-2; 8 positions agree with TRBD1. Germline values: CDR1 LGHDT, CDR2 YNNKEL (reference sequence). V lost 5 bases to trimming and J lost 8 bases; unmatched junction nucleotides: 10. The CDR3 runs 14 residues. In nucleotides, the CDR3 is TGTGCCAGCAGCTTCCCAGGGGGCGCGAGGGGCTACACCTTC. Amino acids: CASSFPGGARGYTF.

The chain couples TRBV19 to TRBJ2-2; 7 bases match TRBD1. Germline V gene data show CDR1 as LNHDA and CDR2 as SQIVND (reference sequence). The CDR3 totals 16 residues. V lost 4 bases and J lost 6; bases outside the gene matches: 11. The CDR3 DNA reads TGTGCCAGTAGTACGAGACAGGGAGTTAGGGCCGGGGAGCTGTTTTTT. It translates to CASSTRQGVRAGELFF.

The genes are TRBV18 and TRBJ2-1; 9 bases match TRBD1. Germline V gene sequence: CDR1 KGHSH, CDR2 LQKENI. The CDR3 covers 15 residues. After removal of 6 bases from V and 6 bases from J, the junction contained 9 bases not matched to a gene. The CDR3: CASSPIGQGSNEQFF. The CDR3 DNA follows: TGTGCCAGCTCCCCGATCGGACAGGGGTCCAATGAGCAGTTCTTC.

The V call is TRBV7-3, the J call TRBJ2-1; TRBD2 matches 11 bases. The germline V gene has CDR1 SGHTA and CDR2 FQGTGA. This CDR3 has 17 residues. V lost 2 bases, J lost 2 bases, and 5 bases stayed unmatched. DNA of the CDR3: TGTGCCAGCAGCTTAGGCGGGACTAGCGGAGCCTACAATGAGCAGTTCTTC. It specifies CASSLGGTSGAYNEQFF.

This rearrangement joins TRBV10-3 to TRBJ1-5, with 10 bases that match TRBD1. The CDR3 contains 15 residues. Germline CDR1 is ENHRY and CDR2 is SYGVKD. Losses at the gene ends were 3 bases for V and 4 bases for J; bases not matched to a gene: 3. CDR3 amino acids: CAISEGQGGNQPQHF. The CDR3 region has the DNA TGTGCCATCAGTGAAGGACAGGGGGGAAATCAGCCCCAGCATTTT.

J is TRBJ2-1 and V is TRBV19; tentative D call: TRBD2 (7 bases). The CDR3 extends over 19 amino acids. The germline CDR1 and CDR2 sequences are LNHDA and SQIVND (reference sequence). Trimming removed 0 bases from V and 0 bases from J, with 18 bases in between. The chain's CDR3 is CASSIDRLGGGNSYNEQFF. In nucleotides, the CDR3 is TGTGCCAGTAGTATAGACCGGCTTGGGGGGGGCAACTCCTACAATGAGCAGTTCTTC.

The chain has TRBV5-1 and TRBJ2-1; 10 bases are a match to TRBD2. The CDR3 totals 16 residues. V lost 3 bases to trimming and J lost 8 bases; unmatched junction nucleotides: 11. Germline CDR1 SGHRS, CDR2 YFSETQ. The CDR3 DNA reads as TGCGCCAGCAGCTCGTTCGCAGCGGGGGGGAGGGATGAGCAGTTCTTC. It is translated as CASSSFAAGGRDEQFF.

The chain employs TRBV7-8 and TRBJ2-7; no clear D. The germline CDR1 and CDR2 sequences are SGHVS and FQNEAQ. Trimming pared 1 base from V and 0 bases from J, leaving 7 bases between. The CDR3 sequence is 14 residues long. The CDR3 coding sequence is TGTGCCAGCAGCTTAGTTCCTAGCTCCTACGAGCAGTACTTC. It translates to CASSLVPSSYEQYF.

V is TRBV27 and J is TRBJ1-1, with 7 positions matching TRBD1. CDR3 length equals 15 residues. The trim removed 4 bases at V and 0 bases at J, leaving 5 bases unmatched. The germline V gene encodes CDR1 MNHEY and CDR2 SMNVEV (reference sequence). CDR3 sequence (DNA): TGTGCCAGCAGTTATACAGGGGTAATGAACACTGAAGCTTTCTTT. Protein product: CASSYTGVMNTEAFF.

Here the CDR3 DNA reads TGTGCCAGTAGTATCACACAGGGGGCTTATGGCTACACCTTC. Its protein is CASSITQGAYGYTF. V is TRBV19 and J is TRBJ1-2; 9 bases line up with TRBD1. V trimming: 3 bases; J trimming: 5 bases; junction bases outside the gene matches: 4. The CDR3 is 14 amino acids. Germline CDR1 LNHDA, CDR2 SQIVND (reference sequence).

The chain links TRBV5-1 to TRBJ1-2, with 12 bases lining up with TRBD1. The germline gives CDR1 SGHRS, CDR2 YFSETQ. The CDR3 sequence is 16 residues long. The V gene end was trimmed by 7 bases and the J gene end by 2 bases; junction bases not matched to a gene: 9. CDR3 sequence (DNA): TGCGCCAGCCGAGAGGCCGGGACAGGGGGCAACTATGGCTACACCTTC. Residues: CASREAGTGGNYGYTF.

This sequence joins TRBV5-6 and TRBJ1-2, with a weak D call TRBD1 (6 bases). The CDR3 is 14 amino acids. V lost 4 bases to trimming and J lost 3 bases, with 13 bases between them. Germline V gene data show CDR1 as SGHDT and CDR2 as YYEEEE. The CDR3 is CASSPAGAHYGYTF. The CDR3 DNA sequence: TGTGCCAGCAGCCCGGCGGGGGCCCACTATGGCTACACCTTC.

The chain has TRBV5-4 and TRBJ1-1; D remains ambiguous. CDR1 is SGHNT and CDR2 is YYREEE in the germline V gene (reference sequence). The CDR3 length is 12 residues. V dropped 0 bases and J dropped 11 bases, with 11 bases sitting between them. CDR3 protein: CASSLGPGVAFF. As DNA, the CDR3 is TGTGCCAGCAGCTTGGGTCCTGGAGTGGCTTTCTTT.

The J gene is TRBJ2-7, the V gene TRBV29-1, with 7 positions matching TRBD1. Germline lookup yields CDR1 SQVTM and CDR2 ANQGSEA. CDR3 length: 12 amino acids. The V and J ends lost 7 bases and 6 bases, in that order; junction bases with no gene match: 9. The CDR3 region has the DNA TGCAGCGCGAGACAGGGCCAAGGCGAGCAGTACTTC. Its translation: CSARQGQGEQYF.

This chain joins TRBV12-3 or TRBV12-4 and TRBJ1-3; maybe TRBD1 (6 bases). Trimming pared 6 bases from V and 16 bases from J, leaving 19 bases between. CDR3 size: 12 residues. The CDR3 here is CASSPPGRGGYF. The CDR3 bases are TGTGCCAGCAGCCCACCCGGCAGGGGCGGGTATTTT.

The V call is TRBV9, the J call TRBJ1-1, with a weak D call TRBD1 (6 bases). Germline assignment: CDR1 SGDLS and CDR2 YYNGEE. The V end lost 6 bases, the J end lost 2 bases, and 17 bases lay between the germline ends. CDR3 length: 15 amino acids. The CDR3 sequence: CASNPTGHPNTEAFF. The CDR3 DNA reads TGTGCCAGCAACCCAACGGGACACCCTAACACTGAAGCTTTCTTT.

The V call is TRBV7-9, the J call TRBJ1-2; perhaps TRBD1 as D (6 bases). The CDR3 consists of 14 residues. V lost 8 bases to trimming and J lost 4 bases, with 17 bases between them. Per germline, CDR1 SEHNR and CDR2 FQNEAQ (reference sequence). CDR3 residues: CASLEIGQSYGYTF. The CDR3 DNA is TGTGCCAGCCTTGAGATCGGACAGTCCTATGGCTACACCTTC. Drawing the rest from reference TRBV7-9 and TRBJ1-2, the complete variable domain is DTGVSQNPRHKITKRGQNVTFRCDPISEHNRLYWYRQTLGQGPEFLTYFQNEAQLEKSRLLSDRFSAERPKGSFSTLEIQRTEQGDSAMYLCASLEIGQSYGYTFGSGTRLTVV.

This clone was counted once. V gene TRBV6-1 combines with J gene TRBJ2-2, with D uncertain. The CDR3 covers 14 residues. V was clipped by 1 base and J by 1 base, with 4 bases between them. Germline assignment: CDR1 MNHNS and CDR2 SASEGT. Here the CDR3 DNA reads TGTGCCAGCAGTGAAGTCTGGAACACCGGGGAGCTGTTTTTT. Translating gives CASSEVWNTGELFF.

The rearrangement uses TRBV7-8 and TRBJ1-6; 9 bases line up with TRBD1. The V and J ends lost 5 bases and 7 bases, in that order; junction bases with no gene match: 6. Germline-derived CDR1 and CDR2 are SGHVS and FQNEAQ. There are 15 residues in the CDR3. The CDR3 protein is CASSRTGGGNSPLHF. CDR3 DNA: TGTGCCAGCAGCCGTACAGGGGGCGGAAATTCACCCCTCCACTTT.

The chain couples TRBV28 to TRBJ1-2, with no clear D. The CDR3 extends over 13 amino acids. Trimming pared 4 bases from V and 7 bases from J, leaving 13 bases between. From germline, CDR1 is MDHEN and CDR2 SYDVKM. The CDR3 spells CASSYSDLGGYTF. Here the CDR3 DNA reads TGTGCCAGCAGTTACTCAGACCTAGGTGGCTACACCTTC.

The rearrangement joins TRBV7-9 to TRBJ1-2; possibly TRBD1 for D (5 bases). The germline CDR1 and CDR2 sequences are SEHNR and FQNEAQ (reference sequence). This CDR3 region has 14 residues. V was shortened by 3 bases and J by 1 base, with 9 bases between the two germline ends. The CDR3 region is CASSFPQGNYGYTF. Written as DNA, the CDR3 is TGTGCCAGCAGCTTTCCTCAGGGTAACTATGGCTACACCTTC.